Sequencing of this T cell receptor (beta chain) was carried out in a study of blood T cells in healthy people across ages. PCR was performed a second time for 7 to 11 cycles using a sample-barcoded 5' primer and a J-beta primer mix. TCRdb re-analysed the 5' RACE reads in MiXCR, keeping a single row per CDR3 protein. This sample has over 700,000 distinct CDR3 sequences; roughly 25% occur once, and the top ten carry 9.4%. Total RNA was isolated from each sample in quantities of at least 6 micrograms. With 0 bases removed from V and 5 bases from J, the gap between germline ends came to 13 bases. Germline V gene lookup returns CDR1 LGHDT and CDR2 YNNKEL (reference sequence). The CDR3 length is 16 residues. Another study also made use of these data, one on T cells of mothers and their children. From that paper: Healthy Caucasian mothers, three in number, and their six children were the donors.

Source material: blood. This clonotype was sampled from a boy younger than 18 in good health. The chain uses TRBV3-1 and TRBJ1-4; unclear D gene. CDR3 nucleotides: TGTGCCAGCAGCCAAGATCGCGGGCGCACGAATGAAAAACTGTTTTTT. Its protein is CASSQDRGRTNEKLFF.